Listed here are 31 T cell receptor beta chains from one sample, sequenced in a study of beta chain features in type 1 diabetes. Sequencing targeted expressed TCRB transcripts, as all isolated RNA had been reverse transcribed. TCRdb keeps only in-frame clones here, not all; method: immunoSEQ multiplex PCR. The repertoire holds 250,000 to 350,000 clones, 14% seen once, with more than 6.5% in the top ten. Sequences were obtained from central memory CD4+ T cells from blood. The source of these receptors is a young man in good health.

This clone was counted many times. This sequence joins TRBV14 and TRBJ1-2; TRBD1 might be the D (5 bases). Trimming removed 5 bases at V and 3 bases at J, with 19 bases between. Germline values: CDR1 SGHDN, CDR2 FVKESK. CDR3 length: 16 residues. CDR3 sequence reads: CASSSSAGTAHYGYTF. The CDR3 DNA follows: TGTGCCAGCAGCTCCTCGGCAGGGACGGCCCACTATGGCTACACCTTC.

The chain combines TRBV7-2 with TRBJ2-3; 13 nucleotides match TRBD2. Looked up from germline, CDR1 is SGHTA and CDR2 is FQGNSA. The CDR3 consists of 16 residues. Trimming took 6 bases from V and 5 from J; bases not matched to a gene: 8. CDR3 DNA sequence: TGTGCCAGCAGTACTGGACTAGCGGGAGTCTTAGATACGCAGTATTTT. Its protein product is CASSTGLAGVLDTQYF.

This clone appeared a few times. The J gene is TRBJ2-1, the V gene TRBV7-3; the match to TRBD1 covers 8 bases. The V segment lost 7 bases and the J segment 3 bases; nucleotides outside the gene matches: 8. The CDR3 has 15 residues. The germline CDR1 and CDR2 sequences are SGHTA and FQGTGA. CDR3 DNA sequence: TGTGCCAGCACGTTAGGGGGACAGGACTACAATGAGCAGTTCTTC. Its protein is CASTLGGQDYNEQFF.

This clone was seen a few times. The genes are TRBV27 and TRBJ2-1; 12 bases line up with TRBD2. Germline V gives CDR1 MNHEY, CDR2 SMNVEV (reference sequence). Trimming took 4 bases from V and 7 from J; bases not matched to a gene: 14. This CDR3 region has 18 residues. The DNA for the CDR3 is TGTGCCAGCAGTTCGCTCGGACTAGCGGGGCCCTTCCCTAATGAGCAGTTCTTC. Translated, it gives CASSSLGLAGPFPNEQFF.

CDR3 region: CASSREITGRGNEKLFF. The DNA for the CDR3 is TGTGCCAGCAGCCGAGAAATCACAGGGCGAGGAAATGAAAAACTGTTTTTT. This rearrangement joins TRBV5-4 to TRBJ1-4; D is possibly TRBD1 (6 bases). The V gene's germline CDR1 is SGHNT and CDR2 YYREEE (reference sequence). The CDR3 has 17 residues. Trimming removed 4 bases from V and 5 bases from J, with 21 bases in between. Full variable domain (outside the CDR3, taken from reference TRBV5-4 and TRBJ1-4): ETGVTQSPTHLIKTRGQQVTLRCSSQSGHNTVSWYQQALGQGPQFIFQYYREEENGRGNFPPRFSGLQFPNYSSELNVNALELDDSALYLCASSREITGRGNEKLFFGSGTQLSVL.

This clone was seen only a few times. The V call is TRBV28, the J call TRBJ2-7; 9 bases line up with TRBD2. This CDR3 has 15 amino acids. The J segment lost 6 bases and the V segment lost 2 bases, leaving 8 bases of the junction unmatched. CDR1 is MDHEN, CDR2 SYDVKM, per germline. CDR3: CASSLGASGTFEQYV. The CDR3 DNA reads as TGTGCCAGCAGTTTAGGGGCTAGCGGGACCTTCGAGCAGTACGTC.

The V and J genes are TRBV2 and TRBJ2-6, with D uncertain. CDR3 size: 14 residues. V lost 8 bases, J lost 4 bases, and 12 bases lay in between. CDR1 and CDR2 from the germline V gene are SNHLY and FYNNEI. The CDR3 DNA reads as TGTGCCAGCCAATCCTCGCCCGGGGCCAACGTCCTGACTTTC. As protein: CASQSSPGANVLTF.

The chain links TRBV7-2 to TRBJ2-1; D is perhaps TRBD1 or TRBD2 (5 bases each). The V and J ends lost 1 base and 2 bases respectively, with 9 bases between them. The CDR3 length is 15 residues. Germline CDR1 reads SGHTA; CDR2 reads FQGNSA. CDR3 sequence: CASSLDLGAYNEQFF. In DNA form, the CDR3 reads TGTGCCAGCAGCTTAGACCTGGGGGCCTACAATGAGCAGTTCTTC.

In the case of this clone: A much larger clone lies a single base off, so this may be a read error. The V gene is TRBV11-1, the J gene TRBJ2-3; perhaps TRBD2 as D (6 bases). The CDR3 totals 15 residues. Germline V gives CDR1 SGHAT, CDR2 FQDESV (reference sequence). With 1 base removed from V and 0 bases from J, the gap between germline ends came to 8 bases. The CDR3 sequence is CASSLGGKSTDTQYF. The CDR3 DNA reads TGTGCCAGCAGCTTAGGCGGGAAAAGCACAGATACGCAGTATTTT. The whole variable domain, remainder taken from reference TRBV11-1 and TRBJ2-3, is EAEVAQSPRYKITEKSQAVAFWCDPISGHATLYWYRQILGQGPELLVQFQDESVVDDSQLPKDRFSAERLKGVDSTLKIQPAELGDSAMYLCASSLGGKSTDTQYFGPGTRLTVL.

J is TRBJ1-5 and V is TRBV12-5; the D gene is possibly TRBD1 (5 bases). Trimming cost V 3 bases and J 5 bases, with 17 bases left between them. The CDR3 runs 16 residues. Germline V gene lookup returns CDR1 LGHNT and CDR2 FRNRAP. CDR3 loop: CASGLGNTGGYQPQHF. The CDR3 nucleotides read TGTGCTAGTGGTTTAGGGAATACCGGGGGTTATCAGCCCCAGCATTTT.

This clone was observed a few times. The CDR3 is CASSQGTWPQHF. The CDR3 DNA reads as TGCGCCAGCAGCCAAGGGACGTGGCCCCAGCATTTT. The chain employs TRBV4-1 and TRBJ1-5; no clear D gene. The germline V and J ends were trimmed by 1 base and 9 bases, with 7 bases remaining between them. CDR1 and CDR2 from the germline V gene are MGHRA and YSYEKL. The CDR3 spans 12 residues.

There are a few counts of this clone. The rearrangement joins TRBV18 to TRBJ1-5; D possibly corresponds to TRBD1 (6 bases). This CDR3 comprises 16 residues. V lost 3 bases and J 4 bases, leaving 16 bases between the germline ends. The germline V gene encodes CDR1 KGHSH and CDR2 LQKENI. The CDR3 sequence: CASSPADKTGNQPQHF. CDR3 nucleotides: TGTGCCAGCTCACCGGCAGATAAGACAGGTAATCAGCCCCAGCATTTT.

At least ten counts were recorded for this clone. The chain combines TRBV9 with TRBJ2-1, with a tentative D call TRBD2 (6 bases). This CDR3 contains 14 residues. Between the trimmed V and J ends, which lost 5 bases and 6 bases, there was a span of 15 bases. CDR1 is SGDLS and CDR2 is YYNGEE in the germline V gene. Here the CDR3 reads CASRRDLRLNEQFF. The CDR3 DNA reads TGTGCCAGCAGACGGGACTTACGCCTCAATGAGCAGTTCTTC. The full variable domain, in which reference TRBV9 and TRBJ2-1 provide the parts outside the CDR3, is DSGVTQTPKHLITATGQRVTLRCSPRSGDLSVYWYQQSLDQGLQFLIQYYNGEERAKGNILERFSAQQFPDLHSELNLSSLELGDSALYFCASRRDLRLNEQFFGPGTRLTVL.

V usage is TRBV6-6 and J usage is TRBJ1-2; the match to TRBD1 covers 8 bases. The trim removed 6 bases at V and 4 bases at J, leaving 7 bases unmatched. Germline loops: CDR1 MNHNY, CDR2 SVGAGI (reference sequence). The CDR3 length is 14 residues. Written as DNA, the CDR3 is TGTGCCAGCAGACCCGGACAGGGTCCCTATGGCTACACCTTC. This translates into CASRPGQGPYGYTF.

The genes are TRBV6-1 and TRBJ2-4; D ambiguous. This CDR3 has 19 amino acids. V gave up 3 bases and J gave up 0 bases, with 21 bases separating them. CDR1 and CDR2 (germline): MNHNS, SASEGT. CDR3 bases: TGTGCCAGCAGTGATTCTTCCCGGCTAAGAACCCTAGCCAAAAACATTCAGTACTTC. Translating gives CASSDSSRLRTLAKNIQYF.

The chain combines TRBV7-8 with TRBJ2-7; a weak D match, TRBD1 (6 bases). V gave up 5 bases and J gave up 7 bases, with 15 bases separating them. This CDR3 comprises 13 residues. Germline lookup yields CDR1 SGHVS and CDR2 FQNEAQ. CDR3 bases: TGTGCCAGCAGCAGGTTGGGGACACGGGAGCAGTACTTC. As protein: CASSRLGTREQYF.

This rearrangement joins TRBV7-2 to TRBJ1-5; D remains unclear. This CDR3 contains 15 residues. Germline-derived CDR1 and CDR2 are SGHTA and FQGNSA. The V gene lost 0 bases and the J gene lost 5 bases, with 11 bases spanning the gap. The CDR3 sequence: CASSLAGSRHQPQHF. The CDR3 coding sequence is TGTGCCAGCAGCTTAGCGGGCTCACGACATCAGCCCCAGCATTTT.

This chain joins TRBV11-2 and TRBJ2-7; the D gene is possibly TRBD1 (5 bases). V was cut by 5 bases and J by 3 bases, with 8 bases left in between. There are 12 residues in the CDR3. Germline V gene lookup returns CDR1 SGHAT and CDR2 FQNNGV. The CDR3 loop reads CASSTTVYEQYF. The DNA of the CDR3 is TGTGCCAGCAGCACGACAGTCTACGAGCAGTACTTC.

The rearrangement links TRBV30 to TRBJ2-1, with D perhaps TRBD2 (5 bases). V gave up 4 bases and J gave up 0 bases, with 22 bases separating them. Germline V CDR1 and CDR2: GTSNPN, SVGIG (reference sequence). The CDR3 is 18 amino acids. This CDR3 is CAWKYVGGFSGSYNEQFF. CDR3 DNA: TGTGCCTGGAAATATGTGGGCGGGTTTTCCGGCTCCTACAATGAGCAGTTCTTC.

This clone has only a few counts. This CDR3 is CASSFPGGWREQYF. The CDR3 region has the DNA TGTGCCAGCAGCTTCCCAGGGGGGTGGCGCGAGCAGTACTTC. The chain recombines TRBV7-2 with TRBJ2-7; D is perhaps TRBD1 (7 bases). Trimming took off 3 bases at V and 6 bases at J, with 15 bases between the two ends. This CDR3 is 14 amino acids long. CDR1 is SGHTA, CDR2 FQGNSA, per germline.

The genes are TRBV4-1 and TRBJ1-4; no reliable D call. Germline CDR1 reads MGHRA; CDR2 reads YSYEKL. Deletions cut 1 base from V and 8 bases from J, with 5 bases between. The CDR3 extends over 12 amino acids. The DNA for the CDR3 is TGCGCCAGCAGCCAAGGTCCCGAAAAACTGTTTTTT. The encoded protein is CASSQGPEKLFF.

The CDR3 region is CASSFDGTGSYEQYF. The CDR3 DNA is TGTGCCAGCAGCTTTGACGGGACAGGGTCCTACGAGCAGTACTTC. The genes are TRBV7-9 and TRBJ2-7, with 9 bases lining up with TRBD1. CDR1 SEHNR and CDR2 FQNEAQ come from the germline V gene (reference sequence). This CDR3 has 15 residues. Trimming removed 3 bases from V and 1 base from J; junction bases left unmatched: 4. Using reference TRBV7-9 and TRBJ2-7 for the parts outside the CDR3, the full variable domain is DTGVSQNPRHKITKRGQNVTFRCDPISEHNRLYWYRQTLGQGPEFLTYFQNEAQLEKSRLLSDRFSAERPKGSFSTLEIQRTEQGDSAMYLCASSFDGTGSYEQYFGPGTRLTVT.

The CDR3 is CASSLYRGQETQYF. The CDR3 region has the DNA TGTGCCAGCAGCCTTTACCGGGGACAAGAGACCCAGTACTTC. The chain recombines TRBV7-2 with TRBJ2-5; maybe TRBD2 (5 bases). Deletions cut 5 bases from V and 2 bases from J, with 12 bases between. The CDR3 has 14 amino acids. Germline V gene lookup returns CDR1 SGHTA and CDR2 FQGNSA.

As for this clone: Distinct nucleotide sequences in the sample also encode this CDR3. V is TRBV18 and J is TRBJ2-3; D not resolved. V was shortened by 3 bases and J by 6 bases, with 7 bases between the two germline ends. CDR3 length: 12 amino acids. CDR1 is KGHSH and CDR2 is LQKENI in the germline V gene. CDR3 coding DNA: TGTGCCAGCTCACCGACCACGGATACGCAGTATTTT. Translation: CASSPTTDTQYF.

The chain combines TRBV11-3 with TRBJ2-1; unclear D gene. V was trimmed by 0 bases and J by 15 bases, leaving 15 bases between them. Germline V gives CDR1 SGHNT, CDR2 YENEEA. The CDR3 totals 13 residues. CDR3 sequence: CASSLEKSGQPFF. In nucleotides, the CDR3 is TGTGCCAGCAGCTTAGAAAAGTCTGGGCAACCGTTCTTC.

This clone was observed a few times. The CDR3 DNA follows: TGTGCCTGGAGCCCAGGACGGATCTCTGGAAACACCATATATTTT. Encoded protein: CAWSPGRISGNTIYF. The V and J genes are TRBV30 and TRBJ1-3; no clear D. Trimming cost V 3 bases and J 0 bases, with 12 bases left between them. The CDR3 has 15 amino acids. Looked up from germline, CDR1 is GTSNPN and CDR2 is SVGIG (reference sequence).

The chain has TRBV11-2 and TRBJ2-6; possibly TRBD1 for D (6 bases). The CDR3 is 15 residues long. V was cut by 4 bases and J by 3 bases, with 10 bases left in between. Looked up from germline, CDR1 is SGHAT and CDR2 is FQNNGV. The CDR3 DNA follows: TGTGCCAGCAGCTCCATAGGGGGTGGGGCCAACGTCCTGACTTTC. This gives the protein CASSSIGGGANVLTF.

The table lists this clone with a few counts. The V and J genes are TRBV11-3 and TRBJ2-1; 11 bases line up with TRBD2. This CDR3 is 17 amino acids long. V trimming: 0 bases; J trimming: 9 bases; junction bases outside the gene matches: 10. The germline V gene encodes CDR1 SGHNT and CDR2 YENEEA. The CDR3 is CASSLEAASGRWIEQFF. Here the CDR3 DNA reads TGTGCCAGCAGCTTAGAGGCGGCTAGCGGGAGGTGGATTGAGCAGTTCTTC. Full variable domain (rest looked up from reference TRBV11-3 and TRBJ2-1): EAGVVQSPRYKIIEKKQPVAFWCNPISGHNTLYWYLQNLGQGPELLIRYENEEAVDDSQLPKDRFSAERLKGVDSTLKIQPAELGDSAVYLCASSLEAASGRWIEQFFGPGTRLTVL.

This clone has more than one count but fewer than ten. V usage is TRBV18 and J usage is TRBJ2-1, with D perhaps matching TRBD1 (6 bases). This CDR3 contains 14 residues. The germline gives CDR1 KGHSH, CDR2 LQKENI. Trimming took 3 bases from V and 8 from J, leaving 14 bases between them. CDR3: CASSPGQSLDEQFF. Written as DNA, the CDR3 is TGTGCCAGCTCACCCGGACAGAGTTTGGATGAGCAGTTCTTC.

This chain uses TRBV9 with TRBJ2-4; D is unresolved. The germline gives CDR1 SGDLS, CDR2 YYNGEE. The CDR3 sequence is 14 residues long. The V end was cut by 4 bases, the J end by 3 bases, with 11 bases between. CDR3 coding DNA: TGTGCCAGCAGCCCATCCGGCCTCAAAAACATTCAGTACTTC. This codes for CASSPSGLKNIQYF.

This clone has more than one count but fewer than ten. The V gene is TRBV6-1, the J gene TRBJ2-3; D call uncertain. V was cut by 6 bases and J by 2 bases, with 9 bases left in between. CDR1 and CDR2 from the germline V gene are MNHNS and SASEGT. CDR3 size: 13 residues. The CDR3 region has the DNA TGTGCCAGCAGCCCCACCGCCACAGATACGCAGTATTTT. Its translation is CASSPTATDTQYF.